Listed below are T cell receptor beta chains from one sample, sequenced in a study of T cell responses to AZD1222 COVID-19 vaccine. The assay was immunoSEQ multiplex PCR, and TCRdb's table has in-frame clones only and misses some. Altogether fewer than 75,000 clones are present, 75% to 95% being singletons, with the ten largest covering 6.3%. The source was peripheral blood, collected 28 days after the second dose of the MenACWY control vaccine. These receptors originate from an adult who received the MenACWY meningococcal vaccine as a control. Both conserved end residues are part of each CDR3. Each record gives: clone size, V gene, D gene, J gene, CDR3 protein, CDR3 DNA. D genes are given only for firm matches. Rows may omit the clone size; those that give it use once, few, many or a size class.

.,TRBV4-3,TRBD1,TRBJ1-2,CASSQEGGQSGYTF,TGCGCCAGCAGCCAAGAAGGGGGACAGTCTGGCTACACCTTC
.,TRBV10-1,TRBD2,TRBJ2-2,CASRGDWGGTGELFF,TGCGCCAGCAGGGGGGACTGGGGAGGGACCGGGGAGCTGTTTTTT
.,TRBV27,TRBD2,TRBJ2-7,CASSPGLASYEQYF,TGTGCCAGCAGTCCCGGACTAGCGTCCTACGAGCAGTACTTC
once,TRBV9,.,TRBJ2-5,CASSDLGETQYF,TGTGCCAGCAGTGATCTTGGAGAGACCCAGTACTTC
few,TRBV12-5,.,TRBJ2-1,CASYLVGPYNEQFF,TGTGCTAGCTACTTAGTCGGCCCCTACAATGAGCAGTTCTTC
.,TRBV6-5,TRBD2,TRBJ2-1,CASTPSSGPRNEQFF,TGTGCCAGCACCCCATCTAGCGGCCCACGCAATGAGCAGTTCTTC
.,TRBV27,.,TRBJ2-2,CASSLTALTGELFF,TGTGCCAGCAGTTTAACAGCTCTCACCGGGGAGCTGTTTTTT
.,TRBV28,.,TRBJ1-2,CASTQALVYTF,TGTGCCAGCACTCAGGCCCTCGTCTACACCTTC
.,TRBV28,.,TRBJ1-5,CASSFTGSNQPQHF,TGTGCCAGCAGTTTTACGGGTTCCAATCAGCCCCAGCATTTT
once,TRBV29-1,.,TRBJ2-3,CSVERGGSTDTQYF,TGCAGCGTTGAACGGGGAGGAAGCACAGATACGCAGTATTTT
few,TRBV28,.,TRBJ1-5,CASSLSGVGGQPQHF,TGTGCCAGCAGTTTGTCGGGTGTCGGGGGTCAGCCCCAGCATTTT
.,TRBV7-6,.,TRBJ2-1,CASSHTTIDGRPEQFF,TGTGCCAGCAGCCACACAACAATAGACGGCAGACCTGAGCAGTTCTTC
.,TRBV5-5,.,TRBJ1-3,CASSLGIGSGNTIYF,TGTGCCAGCAGCTTGGGCATTGGCTCTGGAAACACCATATATTTT
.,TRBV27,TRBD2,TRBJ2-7,CASRGTSGYEQYF,TGTGCCAGCAGAGGGACTAGCGGTTACGAGCAGTACTTC
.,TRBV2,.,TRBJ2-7,CASSENRGEQYF,TGTGCCAGCAGTGAAAATAGGGGCGAGCAGTACTTC
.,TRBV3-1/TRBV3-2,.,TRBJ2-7,CASSLFNYEQYF,TGTGCCAGCAGCCTTTTCAACTACGAGCAGTACTTC
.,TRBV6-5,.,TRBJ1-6,CASSSWTDSPLHF,TGTGCCAGCAGTTCATGGACAGATTCACCCCTCCACTTT
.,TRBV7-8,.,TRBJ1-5,CASSLERGSNQPQHF,TGTGCCAGCAGCTTGGAGAGGGGTAGCAATCAGCCCCAGCATTTT
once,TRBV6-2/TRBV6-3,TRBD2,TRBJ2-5,CASSSWTSGSIKTQYF,TGTGCCAGCAGTTCCTGGACTAGCGGGAGTATAAAGACCCAGTACTTC
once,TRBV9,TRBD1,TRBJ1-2,CASSVGGTGAYGYTF,TGTGCCAGCAGCGTAGGTGGGACAGGGGCCTATGGCTACACCTTC
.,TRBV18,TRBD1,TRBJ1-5,CASSPFGQGGNQPQHF,TGTGCCAGCTCACCCTTCGGACAGGGGGGGAATCAGCCCCAGCATTTT
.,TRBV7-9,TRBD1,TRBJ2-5,CASSSDRVRTQYF,TGTGCCAGCAGCTCGGACAGGGTGCGGACCCAGTACTTC
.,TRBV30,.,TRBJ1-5,CAWSGGLGQPQHF,TGTGCCTGGAGTGGTGGGCTTGGTCAGCCCCAGCATTTT
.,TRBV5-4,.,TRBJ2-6,CASRRDSFRSGANVLTF,TGTGCCAGCAGGAGGGATTCATTTAGGTCTGGGGCCAACGTCCTGACTTTC
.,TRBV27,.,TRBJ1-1,CASSLGFRGEAFF,TGTGCCAGCAGTTTGGGGTTTCGGGGTGAAGCTTTCTTT
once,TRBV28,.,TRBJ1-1,CARPVEAFF,TGTGCCAGACCAGTTGAAGCTTTCTTT
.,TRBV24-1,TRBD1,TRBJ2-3,CATSDTGTGEDTQYF,TGTGCCACCAGTGATACCGGGACAGGCGAAGATACGCAGTATTTT
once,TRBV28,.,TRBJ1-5,CASSLGDNSNQPQHF,TGTGCCAGCAGCCTCGGAGACAATAGCAATCAGCCCCAGCATTTT
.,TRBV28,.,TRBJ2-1,CASSLGTSYNEQFF,TGTGCCAGCAGTTTAGGGACCTCCTACAATGAGCAGTTCTTC
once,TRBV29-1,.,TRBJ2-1,CSVDLGRATYNEQFF,TGCAGCGTAGACCTAGGCCGAGCGACTTACAATGAGCAGTTCTTC
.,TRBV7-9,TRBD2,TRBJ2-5,CASSSSGSPETQYF,TGTGCCAGCAGCTCAAGCGGGAGTCCGGAGACCCAGTACTTC
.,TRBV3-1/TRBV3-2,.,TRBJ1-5,CASSQTFQGHQPQHF,TGTGCCAGCAGCCAAACGTTTCAGGGCCATCAGCCCCAGCATTTT